Sequencing of this T cell receptor (beta chain) was carried out in a study of T-cell memory formation after mild COVID-19. Overall study: Largely, the TCR clusters proved donor specific. General study results and limits: CD4+ bias marked clones expanding day 15 to 37, unlike balanced contracting clones. Contracting CD4+ clones sat mainly in CM and EM; CD8+ in EMRA.

Germline lookup yields CDR1 MNHNY and CDR2 SVGAGI (reference sequence). The length of the CDR3 is 20 residues. V gave up 5 bases and J gave up 0 bases; unmatched junction bases: 13. Employing constant-segment primers, 5'RACE generated TCR alpha and TCR beta cDNA libraries bearing sample barcodes and UMIs. TCRdb redid the calling of the 5' RACE reads with MiXCR, one entry per CDR3 protein. The sample has fewer than 350,000 distinct CDR3 sequences; 14% are singletons. About this clonotype itself: What it binds is not known.

The sample consisted of PBMCs or a T cell subset sorted from them (not recorded which). The V call is TRBV6-6, the J call TRBJ1-6; 10 bases agree with TRBD1. This sequence was found in a man aged 18 to 29 who had mild COVID-19 (a few samples of this study predate the infection). Cell type and time point are not known. The CDR3 region has the DNA TGTGCCAGCAGTCGCGGACAGGGGGGAGGATTAATCTCCTATAATTCACCCCTCCACTTT. Protein product: CASSRGQGGGLISYNSPLHF.